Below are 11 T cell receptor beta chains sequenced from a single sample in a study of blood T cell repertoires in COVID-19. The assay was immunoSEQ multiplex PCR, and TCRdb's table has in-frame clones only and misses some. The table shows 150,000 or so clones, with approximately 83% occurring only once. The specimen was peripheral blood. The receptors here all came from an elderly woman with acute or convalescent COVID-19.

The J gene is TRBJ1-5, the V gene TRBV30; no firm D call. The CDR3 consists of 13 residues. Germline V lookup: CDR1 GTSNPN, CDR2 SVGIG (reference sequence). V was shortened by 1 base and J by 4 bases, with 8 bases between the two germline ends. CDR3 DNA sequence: TGTGCCTGGAGTGGCGACGGGAATCAGCCCCAGCATTTT. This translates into CAWSGDGNQPQHF.

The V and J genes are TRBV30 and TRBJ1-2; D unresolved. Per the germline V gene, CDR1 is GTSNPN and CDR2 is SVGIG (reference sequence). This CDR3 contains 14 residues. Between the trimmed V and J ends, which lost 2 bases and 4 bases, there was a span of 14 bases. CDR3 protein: CAWSPGSLGYGYTF. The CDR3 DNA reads TGTGCCTGGAGTCCCGGGAGTCTCGGCTATGGCTACACCTTC.

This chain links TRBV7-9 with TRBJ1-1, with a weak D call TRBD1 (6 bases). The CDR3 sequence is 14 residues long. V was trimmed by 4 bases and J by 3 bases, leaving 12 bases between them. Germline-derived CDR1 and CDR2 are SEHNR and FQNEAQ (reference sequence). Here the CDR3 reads CASSSAGGHTEAFF. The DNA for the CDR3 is TGTGCCAGCAGCTCGGCGGGGGGGCACACTGAAGCTTTCTTT.

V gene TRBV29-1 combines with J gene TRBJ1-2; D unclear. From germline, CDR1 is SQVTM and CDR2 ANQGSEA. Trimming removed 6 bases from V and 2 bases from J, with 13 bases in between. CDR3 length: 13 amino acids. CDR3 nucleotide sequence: TGCAGCGTCCCCCTGGCGGTAAACTATGGCTACACCTTC. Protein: CSVPLAVNYGYTF.

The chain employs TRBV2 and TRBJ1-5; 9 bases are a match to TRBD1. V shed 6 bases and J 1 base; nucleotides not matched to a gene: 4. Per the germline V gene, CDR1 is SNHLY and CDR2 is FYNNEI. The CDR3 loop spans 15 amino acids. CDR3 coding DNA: TGTGCCAGCAGACGGACAGGGGAGAGCAATCAGCCCCAGCATTTT. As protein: CASRRTGESNQPQHF.

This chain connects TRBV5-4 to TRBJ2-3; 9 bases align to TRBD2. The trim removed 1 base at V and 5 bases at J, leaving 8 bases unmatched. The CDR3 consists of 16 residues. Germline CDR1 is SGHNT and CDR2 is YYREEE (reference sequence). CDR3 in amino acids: CASSLLGLARGDTQYF. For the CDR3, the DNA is TGTGCCAGCAGCTTGTTGGGACTAGCACGAGGAGATACGCAGTATTTT.

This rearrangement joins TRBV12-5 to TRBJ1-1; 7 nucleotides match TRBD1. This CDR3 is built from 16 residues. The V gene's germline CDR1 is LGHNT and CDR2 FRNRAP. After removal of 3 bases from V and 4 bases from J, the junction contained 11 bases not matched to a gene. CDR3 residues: CASGFQTSTGPTEAFF. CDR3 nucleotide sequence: TGTGCTAGTGGTTTTCAAACCTCGACAGGGCCCACTGAAGCTTTCTTT.

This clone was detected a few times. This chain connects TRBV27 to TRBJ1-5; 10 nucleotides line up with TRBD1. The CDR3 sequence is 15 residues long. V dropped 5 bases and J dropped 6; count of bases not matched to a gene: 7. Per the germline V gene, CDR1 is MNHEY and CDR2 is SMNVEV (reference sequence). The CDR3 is CASSKGTGDSQPQHF. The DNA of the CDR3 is TGTGCCAGCAGTAAGGGGACAGGGGATAGTCAGCCCCAGCATTTT.

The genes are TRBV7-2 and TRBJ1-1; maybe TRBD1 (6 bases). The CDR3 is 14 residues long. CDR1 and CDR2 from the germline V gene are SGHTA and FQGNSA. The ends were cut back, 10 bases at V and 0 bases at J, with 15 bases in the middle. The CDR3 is CATCLGAVNTEAFF. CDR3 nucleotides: TGTGCCACCTGCCTGGGGGCCGTGAACACTGAAGCTTTCTTT. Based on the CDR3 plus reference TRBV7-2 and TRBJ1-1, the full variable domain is GAGVSQSPSNKVTEKGKDVELRCDPISGHTALYWYRQSLGQGLEFLIYFQGNSAPDKSGLPSDRFSAERTGGSVSTLTIQRTQQEDSAVYLCATCLGAVNTEAFFGQGTRLTVV.

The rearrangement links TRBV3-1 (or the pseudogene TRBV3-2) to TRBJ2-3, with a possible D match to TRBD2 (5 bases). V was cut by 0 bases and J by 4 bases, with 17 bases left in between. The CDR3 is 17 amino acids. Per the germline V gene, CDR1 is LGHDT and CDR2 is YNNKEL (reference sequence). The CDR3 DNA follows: TGTGCCAGCAGCCAAGATGGCCCAGCGGATGGCCCAGATACGCAGTATTTT. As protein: CASSQDGPADGPDTQYF.

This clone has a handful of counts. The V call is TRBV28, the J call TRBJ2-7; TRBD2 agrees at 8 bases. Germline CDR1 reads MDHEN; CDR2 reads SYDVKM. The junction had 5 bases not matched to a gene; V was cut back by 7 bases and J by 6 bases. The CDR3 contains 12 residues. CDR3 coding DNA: TGTGCCAGCAAGCCGGGGGGGGCCGAGCAGTACTTC. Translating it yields CASKPGGAEQYF.